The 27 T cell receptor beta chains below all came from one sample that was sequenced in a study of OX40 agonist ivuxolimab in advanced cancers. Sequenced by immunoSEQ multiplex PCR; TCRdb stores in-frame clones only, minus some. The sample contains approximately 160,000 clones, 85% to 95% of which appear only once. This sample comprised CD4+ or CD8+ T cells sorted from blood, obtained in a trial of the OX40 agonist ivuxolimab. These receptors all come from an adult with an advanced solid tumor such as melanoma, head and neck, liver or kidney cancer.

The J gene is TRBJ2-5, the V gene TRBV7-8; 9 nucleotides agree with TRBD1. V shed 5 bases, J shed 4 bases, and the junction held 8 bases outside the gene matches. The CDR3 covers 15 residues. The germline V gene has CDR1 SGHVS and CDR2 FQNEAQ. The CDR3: CASSTRQGGRETQYF. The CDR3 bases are TGTGCCAGCAGCACCCGACAGGGGGGACGAGAGACCCAGTACTTC.

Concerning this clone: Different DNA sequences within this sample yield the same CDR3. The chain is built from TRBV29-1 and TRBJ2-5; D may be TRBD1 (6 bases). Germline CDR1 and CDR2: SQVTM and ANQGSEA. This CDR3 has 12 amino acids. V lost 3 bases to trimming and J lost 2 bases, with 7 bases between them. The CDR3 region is CSVERGQETQYF. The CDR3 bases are TGCAGCGTTGAGAGGGGGCAAGAGACCCAGTACTTC.

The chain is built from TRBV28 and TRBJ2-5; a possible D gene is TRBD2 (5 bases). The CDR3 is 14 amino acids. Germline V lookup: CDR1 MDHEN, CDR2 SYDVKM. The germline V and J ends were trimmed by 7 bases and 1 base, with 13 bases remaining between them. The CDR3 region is CASTPGVVQETQYF. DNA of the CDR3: TGTGCCAGCACCCCCGGGGTCGTCCAAGAGACCCAGTACTTC.

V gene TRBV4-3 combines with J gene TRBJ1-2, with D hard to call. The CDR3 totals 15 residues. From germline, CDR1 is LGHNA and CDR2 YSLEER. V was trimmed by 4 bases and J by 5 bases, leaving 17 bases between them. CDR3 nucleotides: TGCGCCAGCAGCCGAAGCCCGATGATTACTTATGGCTACACCTTC. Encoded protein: CASSRSPMITYGYTF.

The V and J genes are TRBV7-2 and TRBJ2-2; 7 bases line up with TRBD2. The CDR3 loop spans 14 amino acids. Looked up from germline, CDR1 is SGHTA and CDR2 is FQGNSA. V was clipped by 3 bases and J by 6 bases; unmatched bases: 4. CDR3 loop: CASSFVREAGELFF. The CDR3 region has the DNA TGTGCCAGCAGCTTTGTACGGGAGGCCGGGGAGCTGTTTTTT.

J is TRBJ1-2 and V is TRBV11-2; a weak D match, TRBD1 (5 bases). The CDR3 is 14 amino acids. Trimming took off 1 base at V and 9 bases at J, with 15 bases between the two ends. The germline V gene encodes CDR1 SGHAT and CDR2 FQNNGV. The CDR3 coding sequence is TGTGCCAGCAGCTTAGGGGGCAACCCCGTTAGCTACACCTTC. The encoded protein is CASSLGGNPVSYTF.

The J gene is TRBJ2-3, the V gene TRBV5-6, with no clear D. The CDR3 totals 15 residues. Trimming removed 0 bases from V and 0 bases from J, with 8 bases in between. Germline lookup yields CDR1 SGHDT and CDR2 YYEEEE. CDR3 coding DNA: TGTGCCAGCAGCTTGGGTCGAGTGAGCACAGATACGCAGTATTTT. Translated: CASSLGRVSTDTQYF.

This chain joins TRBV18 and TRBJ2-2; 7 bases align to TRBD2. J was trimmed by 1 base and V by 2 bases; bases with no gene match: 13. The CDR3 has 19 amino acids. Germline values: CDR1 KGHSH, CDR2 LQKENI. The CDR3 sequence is CASSPFLTAGEGNTGELFF. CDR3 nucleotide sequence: TGTGCCAGCTCACCATTTCTGACTGCGGGAGAAGGGAACACCGGGGAGCTGTTTTTT.

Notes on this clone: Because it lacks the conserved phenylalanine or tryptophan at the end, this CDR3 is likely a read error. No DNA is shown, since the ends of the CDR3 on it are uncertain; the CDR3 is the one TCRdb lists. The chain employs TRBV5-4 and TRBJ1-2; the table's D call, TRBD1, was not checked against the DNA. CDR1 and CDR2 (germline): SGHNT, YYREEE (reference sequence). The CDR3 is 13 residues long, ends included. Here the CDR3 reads CASSLDSVGTGVP.

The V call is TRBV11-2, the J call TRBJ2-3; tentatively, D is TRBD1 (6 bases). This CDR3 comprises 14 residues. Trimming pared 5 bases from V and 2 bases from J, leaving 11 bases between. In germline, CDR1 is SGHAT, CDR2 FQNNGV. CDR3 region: CASSGGQNTDTQYF. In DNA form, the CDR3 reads TGTGCCAGCAGCGGGGGACAAAACACAGATACGCAGTATTTT. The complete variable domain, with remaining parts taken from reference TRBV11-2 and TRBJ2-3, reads EAGVAQSPRYKIIEKRQSVAFWCNPISGHATLYWYQQILGQGPKLLIQFQNNGVVDDSQLPKDRFSAERLKGVDSTLKIQPAKLEDSAVYLCASSGGQNTDTQYFGPGTRLTVL.

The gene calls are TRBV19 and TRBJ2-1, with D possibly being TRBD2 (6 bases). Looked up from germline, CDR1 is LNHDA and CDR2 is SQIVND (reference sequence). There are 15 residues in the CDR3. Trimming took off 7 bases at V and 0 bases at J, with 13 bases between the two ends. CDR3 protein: CASTRDLSSYNEQFF. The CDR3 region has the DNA TGTGCCAGTACTCGGGACTTAAGCTCCTACAATGAGCAGTTCTTC.

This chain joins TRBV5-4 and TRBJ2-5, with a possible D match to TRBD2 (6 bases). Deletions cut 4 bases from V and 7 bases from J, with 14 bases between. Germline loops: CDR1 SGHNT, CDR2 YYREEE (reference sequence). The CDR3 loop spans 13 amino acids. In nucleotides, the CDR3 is TGTGCCAGCAGCCCCCGGGACTCGGGGACCCAGTACTTC. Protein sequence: CASSPRDSGTQYF.

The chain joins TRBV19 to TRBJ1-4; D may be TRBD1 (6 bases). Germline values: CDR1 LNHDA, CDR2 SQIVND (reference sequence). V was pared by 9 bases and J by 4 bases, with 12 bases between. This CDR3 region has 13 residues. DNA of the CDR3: TGTGCCAGCAGGGACACCTTTAATGAAAAACTGTTTTTT. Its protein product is CASRDTFNEKLFF. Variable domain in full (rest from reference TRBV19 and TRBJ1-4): DGGITQSPKYLFRKEGQNVTLSCEQNLNHDAMYWYRQDPGQGLRLIYYSQIVNDFQKGDIAEGYSVSREKKESFPLTVTSAQKNPTAFYLCASRDTFNEKLFFGSGTQLSVL.

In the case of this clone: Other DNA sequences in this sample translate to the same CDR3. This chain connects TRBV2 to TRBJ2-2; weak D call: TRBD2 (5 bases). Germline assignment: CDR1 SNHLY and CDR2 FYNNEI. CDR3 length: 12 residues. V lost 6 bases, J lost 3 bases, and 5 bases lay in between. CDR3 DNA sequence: TGTGCCAGCAGCGGGGACACCGGGGAGCTGTTTTTT. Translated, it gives CASSGDTGELFF.

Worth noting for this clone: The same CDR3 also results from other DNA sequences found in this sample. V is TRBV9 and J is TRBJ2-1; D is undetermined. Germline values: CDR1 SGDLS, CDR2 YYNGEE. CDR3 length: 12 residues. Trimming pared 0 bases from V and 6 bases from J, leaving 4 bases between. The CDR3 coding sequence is TGTGCCAGCAGCGTAGGGGTCAATGAGCAGTTCTTC. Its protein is CASSVGVNEQFF.

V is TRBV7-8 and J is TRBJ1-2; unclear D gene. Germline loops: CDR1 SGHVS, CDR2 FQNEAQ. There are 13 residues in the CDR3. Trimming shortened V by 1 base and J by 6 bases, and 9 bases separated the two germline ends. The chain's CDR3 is CASSLVRVDGYTF. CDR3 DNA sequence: TGTGCCAGCAGCTTAGTAAGGGTAGATGGCTACACCTTC. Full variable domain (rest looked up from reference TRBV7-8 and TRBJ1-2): GAGVSQSPRYKVAKRGQDVALRCDPISGHVSLFWYQQALGQGPEFLTYFQNEAQLDKSGLPSDRFFAERPEGSVSTLKIQRTQQEDSAVYLCASSLVRVDGYTFGSGTRLTVV.

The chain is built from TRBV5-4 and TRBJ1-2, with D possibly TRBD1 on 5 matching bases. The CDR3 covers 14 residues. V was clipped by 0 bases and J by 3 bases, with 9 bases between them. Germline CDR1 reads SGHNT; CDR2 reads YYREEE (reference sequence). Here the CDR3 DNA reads TGTGCCAGCAGCTTGGACAGGAAAGACTATGGCTACACCTTC. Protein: CASSLDRKDYGYTF.

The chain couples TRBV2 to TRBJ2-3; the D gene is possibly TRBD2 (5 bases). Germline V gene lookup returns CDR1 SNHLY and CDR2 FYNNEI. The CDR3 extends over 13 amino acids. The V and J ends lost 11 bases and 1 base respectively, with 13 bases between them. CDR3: CARRWTGTDTQYF. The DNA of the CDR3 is TGTGCCCGGAGGTGGACGGGCACAGATACGCAGTATTTT.

CDR3 sequence reads: CSVADGRDTEAFF. The DNA for the CDR3 is TGCAGCGTTGCCGATGGCCGGGACACTGAAGCTTTCTTT. The genes are TRBV29-1 and TRBJ1-1, with unresolved D. This CDR3 comprises 13 residues. In germline, CDR1 is SQVTM, CDR2 ANQGSEA. Trimming removed 4 bases at V and 3 bases at J, with 12 bases between.

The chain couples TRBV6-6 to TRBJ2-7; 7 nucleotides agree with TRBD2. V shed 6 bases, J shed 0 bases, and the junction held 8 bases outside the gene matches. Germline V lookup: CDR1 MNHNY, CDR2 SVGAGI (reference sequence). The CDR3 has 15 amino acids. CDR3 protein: CASRGAGLDSYEQYF. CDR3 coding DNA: TGTGCCAGCAGGGGAGCGGGGCTAGACTCCTACGAGCAGTACTTC.

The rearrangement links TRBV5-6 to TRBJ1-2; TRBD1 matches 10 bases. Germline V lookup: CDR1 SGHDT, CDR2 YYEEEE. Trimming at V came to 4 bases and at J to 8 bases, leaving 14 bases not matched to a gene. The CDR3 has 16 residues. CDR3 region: CASSAGTGAPWSGYTF. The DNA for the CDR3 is TGTGCCAGCAGCGCCGGGACAGGGGCCCCGTGGAGCGGCTACACCTTC.

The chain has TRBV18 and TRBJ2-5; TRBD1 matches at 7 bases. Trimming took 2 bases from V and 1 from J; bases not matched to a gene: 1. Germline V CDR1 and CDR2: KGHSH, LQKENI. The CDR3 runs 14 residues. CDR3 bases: TGTGCCAGCTCACCAAGACAGGGCCAAGAGACCCAGTACTTC. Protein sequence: CASSPRQGQETQYF.

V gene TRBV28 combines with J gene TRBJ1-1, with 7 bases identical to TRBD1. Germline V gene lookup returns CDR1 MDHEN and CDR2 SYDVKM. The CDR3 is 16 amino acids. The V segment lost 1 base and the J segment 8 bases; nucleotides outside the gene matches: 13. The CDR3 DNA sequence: TGTGCCAGCAGTTTATACCCCCGGGACAGAATGTTCGAAGCTTTCTTT. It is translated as CASSLYPRDRMFEAFF. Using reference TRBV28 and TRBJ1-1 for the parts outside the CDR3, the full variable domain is DVKVTQSSRYLVKRTGEKVFLECVQDMDHENMFWYRQDPGLGLRLIYFSYDVKMKEKGDIPEGYSVSREKKERFSLILESASTNQTSMYLCASSLYPRDRMFEAFFGQGTRLTVV.

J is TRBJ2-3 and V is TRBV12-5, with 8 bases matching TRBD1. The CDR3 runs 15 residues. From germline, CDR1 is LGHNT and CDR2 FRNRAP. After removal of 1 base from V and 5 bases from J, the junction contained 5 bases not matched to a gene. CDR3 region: CASGLGTGLRDTQYF. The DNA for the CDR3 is TGTGCTAGTGGTTTGGGGACAGGGCTTCGAGATACGCAGTATTTT. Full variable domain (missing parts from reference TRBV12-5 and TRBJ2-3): DARVTQTPRHKVTEMGQEVTMRCQPILGHNTVFWYRQTMMQGLELLAYFRNRAPLDDSGMPKDRFSAEMPDATLATLKIQPSEPRDSAVYFCASGLGTGLRDTQYFGPGTRLTVL.

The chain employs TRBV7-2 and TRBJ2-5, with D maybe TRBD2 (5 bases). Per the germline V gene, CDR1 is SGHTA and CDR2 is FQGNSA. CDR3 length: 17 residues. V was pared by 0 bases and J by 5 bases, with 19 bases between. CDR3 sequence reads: CASSLAPIRVRGETQYF. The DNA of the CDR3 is TGTGCCAGCAGCTTAGCCCCTATTCGGGTGCGCGGGGAGACCCAGTACTTC.

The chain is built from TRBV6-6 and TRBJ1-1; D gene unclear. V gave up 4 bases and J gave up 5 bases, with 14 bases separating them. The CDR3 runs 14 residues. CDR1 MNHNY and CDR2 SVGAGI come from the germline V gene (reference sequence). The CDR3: CASSSVAFGTEAFF. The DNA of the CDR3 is TGTGCCAGCAGTTCGGTCGCCTTTGGGACTGAAGCTTTCTTT.

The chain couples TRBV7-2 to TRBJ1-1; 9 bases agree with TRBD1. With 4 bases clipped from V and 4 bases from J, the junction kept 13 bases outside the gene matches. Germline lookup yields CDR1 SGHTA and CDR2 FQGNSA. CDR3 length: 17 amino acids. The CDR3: CASSSRDSGQGITEAFF. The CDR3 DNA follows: TGTGCCAGCAGCTCTCGAGACTCGGGACAGGGAATCACTGAAGCTTTCTTT.